A single sample gave rise to the 17 T cell receptor beta chains below, sequenced in a study of T-cell reconstitution after alpha-beta-depleted transplantation in children. Molecular barcoding with unique molecular identifiers was used for the TCRbeta library. Using its own MiXCR run on the PCR reads, TCRdb lists one record per CDR3 protein. The top ten hold 28% of the sample, which has 200,000 to 250,000 distinct CDR3 sequences, about a tenth seen once. This specimen consisted of PBMCs, obtained before TCRalphabeta/CD19-depleted stem cell transplant. These receptors came from a child less than two years old with acute myeloid leukemia, due to receive a stem cell transplant.

This clonotype was observed at least ten times. The chain uses TRBV4-1 and TRBJ2-3; D not resolved. The CDR3 length is 16 residues. Trimming removed 0 bases from V and 4 bases from J, with 14 bases in between. From germline, CDR1 is MGHRA and CDR2 YSYEKL. The CDR3 reads CASSQEGRDPADTQYF. The CDR3 bases are TGCGCCAGCAGCCAAGAAGGGCGCGACCCGGCAGATACGCAGTATTTT.

This sequence joins TRBV4-2 and TRBJ1-5; D is undetermined. Germline V lookup: CDR1 LGHNA, CDR2 YNFKEQ. V was shortened by 4 bases and J by 6 bases, with 13 bases between the two germline ends. The length of the CDR3 is 14 residues. CDR3 protein: CASSPGLVSQPQHF. For the CDR3, the DNA is TGTGCCAGCAGCCCCGGGCTGGTCAGTCAGCCCCAGCATTTT.

The chain recombines TRBV5-1 with TRBJ2-5; no reliable D call. V lost 4 bases to trimming and J lost 3 bases, with 10 bases between them. Germline-derived CDR1 and CDR2 are SGHRS and YFSETQ. There are 13 residues in the CDR3. DNA for the CDR3: TGCGCCAGCAGCGTGGAGAGCAAAGAGACCCAGTACTTC. Its translation: CASSVESKETQYF.

This clonotype showed up many times. This rearrangement joins TRBV7-9 to TRBJ2-2, with D hard to call. Germline-derived CDR1 and CDR2 are SEHNR and FQNEAQ (reference sequence). The CDR3 runs to 13 residues. The V gene lost 3 bases and the J gene lost 9 bases, with 11 bases spanning the gap. The DNA of the CDR3 is TGTGCCAGCAGCTTCCGCGAGGTTAGGGAGCTGTTTTTT. Its protein is CASSFREVRELFF.

This clonotype came up many times. V gene TRBV10-3 combines with J gene TRBJ2-1, with D maybe TRBD1 (6 bases). The CDR3 spans 13 residues. Germline V gene data show CDR1 as ENHRY and CDR2 as SYGVKD. Trimming shortened V by 6 bases and J by 8 bases, and 14 bases separated the two germline ends. DNA for the CDR3: TGTGCCATCAGAAACACAGGGATGGATGAGCAGTTCTTC. The encoded protein is CAIRNTGMDEQFF.

In regard to this clonotype: A much larger clone differs by one base, so this may be a read error. V and J are TRBV10-3 and TRBJ1-2, with D maybe TRBD1 (5 bases). CDR1 is ENHRY and CDR2 is SYGVKD in the germline V gene. The CDR3 covers 14 residues. The CDR3 here is CATSDNPGNYGYTF. In DNA, the CDR3 is TGTGCCACCAGTGATAACCCAGGGAACTATGGCTACACCTTC.

This clonotype was counted at least ten times. V gene TRBV5-1 combines with J gene TRBJ2-3; no clear D gene. In germline, CDR1 is SGHRS, CDR2 YFSETQ. The CDR3 spans 15 residues. The V end was cut by 2 bases, the J end by 3 bases, with 13 bases between. The CDR3 loop reads CASSLQPSNTDTQYF. CDR3 in DNA: TGCGCCAGCAGCTTACAACCCTCAAATACAGATACGCAGTATTTT. Supplemented by reference TRBV5-1 and TRBJ2-3, the full variable domain reads KAGVTQTPRYLIKTRGQQVTLSCSPISGHRSVSWYQQTPGQGLQFLFEYFSETQRNKGNFPGRFSGRQFSNSRSEMNVSTLELGDSALYLCASSLQPSNTDTQYFGPGTRLTVL.

The table lists this clonotype with a few counts. The chain uses TRBV11-3 and TRBJ2-5; no reliable D call. The V and J ends lost 5 bases and 9 bases respectively, with 13 bases between them. The CDR3 runs 12 residues. The germline gives CDR1 SGHNT, CDR2 YENEEA. As DNA, the CDR3 is TGTGCCAGCAGCCTCGAGGCGAGCCCCCAGTACTTC. This sequence encodes CASSLEASPQYF.

In its sample, this clonotype was seen many times. J is TRBJ2-1 and V is TRBV5-1, with 7 bases that match TRBD1. Germline V gene sequence: CDR1 SGHRS, CDR2 YFSETQ. Germline trimming cut 4 bases from V and 0 bases from J; bases unmatched to any gene: 4. The CDR3 extends over 15 amino acids. CDR3 nucleotides: TGCGCCAGCAGCCAGGCAGGGGGCTCCTACAATGAGCAGTTCTTC. Amino acid sequence: CASSQAGGSYNEQFF.

This clonotype was picked up a small number of times. V and J are TRBV18 and TRBJ2-7, with 8 bases lining up with TRBD2. J gave up 6 bases and V 3 bases, and 13 bases lay outside the gene matches. From germline, CDR1 is KGHSH and CDR2 LQKENI. This CDR3 region has 16 residues. This CDR3 reads CASSPLTGGYSLEQYF. The CDR3 DNA reads TGTGCCAGCTCACCGCTCACGGGGGGGTATAGCCTCGAGCAGTACTTC.

This clonotype was picked up many times. The V and J genes are TRBV12-3 or TRBV12-4 and TRBJ2-7, with D unresolved. V lost 7 bases to trimming and J lost 0 bases, with 4 bases between them. This CDR3 has 11 amino acids. CDR3 sequence reads: CASISSYEQYF. In DNA, the CDR3 is TGTGCCAGCATTAGCTCCTACGAGCAGTACTTC.

This clonotype appeared many times. The chain links TRBV6-1 to TRBJ2-1; the match to TRBD2 covers 8 bases. The CDR3 consists of 15 residues. From germline, CDR1 is MNHNS and CDR2 SASEGT. V gave up 6 bases and J gave up 3 bases; unmatched junction bases: 7. CDR3 sequence: CASRKGLVSYNEQFF. In DNA form, the CDR3 reads TGTGCCAGCAGGAAGGGACTAGTTAGCTACAATGAGCAGTTCTTC.

This clonotype was counted at least ten times. The chain recombines TRBV7-2 with TRBJ2-3; the D is unclear. Trimming took 5 bases from V and 1 from J, leaving 7 bases between them. Germline V lookup: CDR1 SGHTA, CDR2 FQGNSA. This CDR3 has 13 amino acids. CDR3 sequence: CASSPPGTDTQYF. Written as DNA, the CDR3 is TGTGCCAGCAGCCCCCCCGGCACAGATACGCAGTATTTT.

There are many counts of this clonotype. The chain carries TRBV4-1 and TRBJ2-7; 10 bases fit TRBD2. In germline, CDR1 is MGHRA, CDR2 YSYEKL. The CDR3 spans 18 residues. Trimming cost V 4 bases and J 0 bases; bases outside gene matches: 12. The CDR3: CASSLIPGLARSSYEQYF. The CDR3 DNA follows: TGCGCCAGCAGCCTAATACCGGGACTAGCGAGGAGCTCCTACGAGCAGTACTTC.

This sequence joins TRBV7-2 and TRBJ1-1; no definite D call. The CDR3 loop spans 13 amino acids. The V gene lost 3 bases and the J gene lost 3 bases, with 8 bases spanning the gap. Germline CDR1 is SGHTA and CDR2 is FQGNSA. DNA of the CDR3: TGTGCCAGCAGCTTTTACGTGGACACTGAAGCTTTCTTT. This codes for CASSFYVDTEAFF.

This clonotype was recorded many times. The chain carries TRBV29-1 and TRBJ2-4, with D perhaps TRBD2 (6 bases). With 4 bases removed from V and 3 bases from J, the gap between germline ends came to 10 bases. The CDR3 length is 13 residues. Germline CDR1 and CDR2: SQVTM and ANQGSEA. The CDR3 sequence: CSVAGVGKNIQYF. The CDR3 coding sequence is TGCAGCGTTGCGGGGGTCGGCAAAAACATTCAGTACTTC.

As regards this clonotype: A clone one base away is much larger, so this may be a read error. The chain has TRBV12-3 or TRBV12-4 and TRBJ2-1, with D tentatively TRBD1 (6 bases). This CDR3 spans 14 amino acids. Trimming removed 7 bases at V and 3 bases at J, with 13 bases between. CDR3 DNA sequence: TGTGCCAGCAACAAGGGGGACATCTACAATGAGCAGTTCTTC. Its protein product is CASNKGDIYNEQFF.